The clone carrying this T cell receptor beta chain has ten or more counts. What it binds is not known. The sample is drawn from a study of T cells after yellow fever vaccination. General observations from the study: At around 95% for CD4 and around 91% for CD8, most primary-vaccination clones showed up again after the booster.

Germline V gives CDR1 SEHNR, CDR2 FQNEAQ (reference sequence). The CDR3 spans 15 residues. V lost 6 bases to trimming and J lost 2 bases, with 16 bases between them. Each CDR3 protein gets one entry after TCRdb re-called the 5' RACE reads with MiXCR. The sample holds 140,000 to 150,000 distinct CDR3 sequences; under 8% are singletons and the top ten take more than 0.6%. The clonotype originates from a man aged 25 to 45 who received the YFV17D yellow fever vaccine. The gene calls are TRBV7-9 and TRBJ2-5, with D tentatively TRBD2 (5 bases). Sequenced here: CD4+ T cells sorted from PBMCs, sampled 10 days after the yellow fever booster vaccination. The CDR3 region is CASSPGLPVQETQYF. The DNA of the CDR3 is TGTGCCAGCAGTCCCGGACTCCCCGTTCAAGAGACCCAGTACTTC.